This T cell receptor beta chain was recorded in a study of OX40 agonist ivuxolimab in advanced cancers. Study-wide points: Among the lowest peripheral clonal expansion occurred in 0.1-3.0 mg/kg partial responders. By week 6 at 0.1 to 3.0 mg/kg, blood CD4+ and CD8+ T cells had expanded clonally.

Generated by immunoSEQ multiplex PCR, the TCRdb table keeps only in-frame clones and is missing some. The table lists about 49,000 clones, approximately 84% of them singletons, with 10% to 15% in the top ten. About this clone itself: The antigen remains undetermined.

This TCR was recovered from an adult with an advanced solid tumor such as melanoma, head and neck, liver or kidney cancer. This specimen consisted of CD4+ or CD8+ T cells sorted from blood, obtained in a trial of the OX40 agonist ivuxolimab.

The CDR3 DNA sequence: TGTGCCAGCAGCGTAGAATCCTGGTCCTACGAGCAGTACTTC. Translation: CASSVESWSYEQYF. The chain is built from TRBV9 and TRBJ2-7; D remains ambiguous. The CDR3 sequence is 14 residues long. CDR1 and CDR2 from the germline V gene are SGDLS and YYNGEE. V gave up 0 bases and J gave up 1 base, with 8 bases separating them.